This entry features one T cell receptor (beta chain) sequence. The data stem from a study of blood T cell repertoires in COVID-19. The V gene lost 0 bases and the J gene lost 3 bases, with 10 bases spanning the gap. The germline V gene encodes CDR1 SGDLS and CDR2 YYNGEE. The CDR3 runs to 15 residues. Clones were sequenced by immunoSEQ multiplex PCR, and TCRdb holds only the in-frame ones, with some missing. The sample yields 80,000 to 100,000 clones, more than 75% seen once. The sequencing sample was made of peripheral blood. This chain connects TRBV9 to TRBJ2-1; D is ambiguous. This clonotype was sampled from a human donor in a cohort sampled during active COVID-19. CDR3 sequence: CASSVDSLNYNEQFF. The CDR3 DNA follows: TGTGCCAGCAGCGTAGATTCCCTTAACTACAATGAGCAGTTCTTC.